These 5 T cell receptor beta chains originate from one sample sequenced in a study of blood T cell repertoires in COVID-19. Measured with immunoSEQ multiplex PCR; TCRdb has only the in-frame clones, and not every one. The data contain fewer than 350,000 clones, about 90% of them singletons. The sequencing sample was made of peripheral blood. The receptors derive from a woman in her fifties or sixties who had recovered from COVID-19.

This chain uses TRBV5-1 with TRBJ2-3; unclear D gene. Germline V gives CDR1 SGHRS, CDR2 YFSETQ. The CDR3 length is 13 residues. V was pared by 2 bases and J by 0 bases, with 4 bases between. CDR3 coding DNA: TGCGCCAGCAGCTTCGTTAGCACAGATACGCAGTATTTT. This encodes CASSFVSTDTQYF.

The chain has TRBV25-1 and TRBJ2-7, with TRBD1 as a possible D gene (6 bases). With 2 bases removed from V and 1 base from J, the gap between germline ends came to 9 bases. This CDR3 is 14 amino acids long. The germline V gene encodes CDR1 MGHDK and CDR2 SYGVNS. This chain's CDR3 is CASSEAGVSYEQYF. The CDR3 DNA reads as TGTGCCAGCAGTGAAGCAGGGGTTTCCTACGAGCAGTACTTC.

CDR3 DNA: TGTGCCAGCAGGTACCGACTAGCGGGAGTAGGAGAGACCCAGTACTTC. As protein: CASRYRLAGVGETQYF. V usage is TRBV7-2 and J usage is TRBJ2-5, with 12 nucleotides matching TRBD2. J lost 4 bases, V lost 6 bases, and 9 bases had no gene match. Germline V gene lookup returns CDR1 SGHTA and CDR2 FQGNSA. There are 16 residues in the CDR3.

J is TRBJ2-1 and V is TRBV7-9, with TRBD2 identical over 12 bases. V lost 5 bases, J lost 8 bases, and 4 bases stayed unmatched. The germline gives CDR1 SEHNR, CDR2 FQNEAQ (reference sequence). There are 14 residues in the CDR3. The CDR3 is CASSGLAGPHEQFF. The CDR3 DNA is TGTGCCAGCAGCGGACTAGCGGGACCTCATGAGCAGTTCTTC.

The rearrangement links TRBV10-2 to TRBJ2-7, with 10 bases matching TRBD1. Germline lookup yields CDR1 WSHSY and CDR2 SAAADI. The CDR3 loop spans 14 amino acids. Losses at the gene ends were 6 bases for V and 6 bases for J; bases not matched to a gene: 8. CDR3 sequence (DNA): TGCGCCAGCAGACACCGGGACAGGGGCTTCGAGCAGTACTTC. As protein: CASRHRDRGFEQYF.